This entry is about one TCR beta chain. These data come from a study of blood T cell repertoires in COVID-19. About the study: Acute and convalescent COVID-19 samples came from the United States, Italy and Spain.

V dropped 4 bases and J dropped 1 base, with 7 bases sitting between them. CDR1 is MNHEY, CDR2 SVGAGI, per germline. This CDR3 spans 13 amino acids. In the original processing: Amplification with reference gene primers provided the estimates of nucleated cell counts. Assay used: immunoSEQ multiplex PCR; TCRdb lists only in-frame clones, some missing. Clone size and the V and J calls come from that table; the DNA yielded D and trimming. The top ten hold roughly 7.1% of the sample, which has 180,000 or so clones, around four fifths seen once. This rearrangement joins TRBV6-5 to TRBJ1-1, with D unresolved. Sequencing input: peripheral blood. The sequence was collected from a man aged 35-49 years who had recovered from COVID-19. CDR3 protein: CASSWAKNTEAFF. Written as DNA, the CDR3 is TGTGCCAGCAGTTGGGCTAAGAACACTGAAGCTTTCTTT.